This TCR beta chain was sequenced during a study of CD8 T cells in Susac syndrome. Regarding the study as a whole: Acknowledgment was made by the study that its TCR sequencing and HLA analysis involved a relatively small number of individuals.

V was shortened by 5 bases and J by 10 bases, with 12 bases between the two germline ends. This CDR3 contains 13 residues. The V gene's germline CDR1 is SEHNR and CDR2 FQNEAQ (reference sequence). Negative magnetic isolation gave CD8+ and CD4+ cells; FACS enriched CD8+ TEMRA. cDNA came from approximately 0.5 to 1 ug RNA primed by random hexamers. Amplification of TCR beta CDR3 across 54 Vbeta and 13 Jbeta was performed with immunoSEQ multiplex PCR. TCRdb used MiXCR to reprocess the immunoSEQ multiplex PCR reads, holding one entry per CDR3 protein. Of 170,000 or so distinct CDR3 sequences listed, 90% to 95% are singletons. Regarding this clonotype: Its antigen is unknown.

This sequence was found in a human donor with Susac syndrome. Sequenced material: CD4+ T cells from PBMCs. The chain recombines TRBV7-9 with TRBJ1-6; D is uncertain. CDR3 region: CASSAQEGSPLHF. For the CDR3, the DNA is TGTGCCAGCAGCGCGCAAGAAGGATCACCCCTCCACTTT. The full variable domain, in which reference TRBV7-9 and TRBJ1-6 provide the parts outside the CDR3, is DTGVSQNPRHKITKRGQNVTFRCDPISEHNRLYWYRQTLGQGPEFLTYFQNEAQLEKSRLLSDRFSAERPKGSFSTLEIQRTEQGDSAMYLCASSAQEGSPLHFGNGTRLTVT.